This TCR beta chain was sequenced for a study of chemoradiotherapy in HPV16-positive cancers. The V and J ends lost 5 bases and 0 bases respectively, with 18 bases between them. CDR1 is SGHTA and CDR2 is FQGTGA in the germline V gene. The CDR3 loop spans 17 amino acids. Data came from immunoSEQ multiplex PCR; TCRdb stores just in-frame clones and leaves some out. The data contain roughly 11,000 clones, 75% to 85% of them singletons. The material was obtained from a patient who underwent chemoradiotherapy. The chain combines TRBV7-3 with TRBJ2-3; either TRBD1 or TRBD2 may supply D (6 bases each). The sequence derives from a human donor with HPV-associated anogenital cancer. DNA for the CDR3: TGTGCCAGCAGCCCTCATTTGAGGGGGGAAAGCACAGATACGCAGTATTTT. This encodes CASSPHLRGESTDTQYF.